What follows describes a single T cell receptor beta chain. The antigen is unknown. The CDR3 sequence is 14 residues long. CDR1 is SGHRS and CDR2 is YFSETQ in the germline V gene. V shed 2 bases, J shed 8 bases, and the junction held 4 bases outside the gene matches. This PCR relied on a set of 60 Vbeta primers and 13 Jbeta primers. Libraries were prepared by immunoSEQ multiplex PCR; TCRdb keeps only in-frame clonotypes and omits some of them. This table holds roughly 150,000 clones, 84% found once. This entry is derived from a study of cytomegalovirus exposure and HLA in healthy donors. Whole-study context: Findings of an earlier analysis included more than 90 million unique TCR beta sequences from 190 million or so T cells. Findings of the study overall: Most sequenced TCRs were rare (though some public TCRs occurred in many donors). According to an earlier analysis, most TCR beta V segments yielded productive rearrangements about 87% or about 30% of the time. TCR beta V- and J-gene trimming was later associated with a missense DCLRE1C variant.

The specimen was PBMCs. The sequence came from a man in his thirties or forties in good health and CMV-seronegative. This chain uses TRBV5-1 with TRBJ2-1, with 10 bases lining up with TRBD2. The CDR3 DNA follows: TGCGCCAGCAGCTTCCTAGCGGGAGTTGATGAGCAGTTCTTC. Translating gives CASSFLAGVDEQFF.